This entry describes one T cell receptor beta chain. This sample was included in a study of blood T cells in healthy people across ages. V trimming: 6 bases; J trimming: 3 bases; junction bases outside the gene matches: 4. The CDR3 consists of 12 residues. CDR1 and CDR2 (germline): SQVTM, ANQGSEA. Using a J-beta primer mix together with a sample-barcoded 5' primer, a second PCR was run for about 7 to 12 cycles. In TCRdb, the 5' RACE reads were re-called with MiXCR into one record per CDR3 protein. This sample has just under 550,000 distinct CDR3 sequences, with about 25% found just once. This sample also appeared in a second study, on T cells of mothers and their children.

The rearrangement joins TRBV29-1 to TRBJ1-1; 7 bases align to TRBD1. Sequenced sample: blood. This receptor was identified in a boy younger than 18 in good health. The CDR3 loop reads CSVQGRHTEAFF. The CDR3 region has the DNA TGCAGCGTACAGGGGCGACACACTGAAGCTTTCTTT.